These 16 T cell receptor beta chains came from one sample sequenced in a study of vaccination and CD4 T cells after COVID-19. The Oncomine TCR Beta short-read assay was applied to DNA of cultured CD4+ T cells. TCRdb processed the PCR reads anew with MiXCR; each CDR3 protein has one entry. This table has tens of thousands of distinct CDR3 sequences, more than 40% appearing once. These TCRs are of unknown antigen specificity. Treatment described: roughly nine-day PBMC culture with coronavirus spike peptide pools or control peptides (ViraFEST assay). This sample comprised CD4+ T cells from blood, cultured in vitro, obtained before SARS-CoV-2 vaccination. The receptors shown here come from a human donor who received a COVID-19 vaccine.

The chain has TRBV5-4 and TRBJ2-2, with 11 bases identical to TRBD1. This CDR3 is 15 amino acids long. Per the germline V gene, CDR1 is SGHNT and CDR2 is YYREEE (reference sequence). The V segment lost 4 bases and the J segment 7 bases; nucleotides outside the gene matches: 6. This chain's CDR3 is CASSRRTGGSGELFF. The CDR3 DNA reads as TGTGCCAGCAGCAGACGGACAGGGGGCAGCGGGGAGCTGTTTTTT.

The rearrangement uses TRBV20-1 and TRBJ1-2; TRBD1 aligns across 7 bases. Germline V lookup: CDR1 DFQATT, CDR2 SNEGSKA (reference sequence). J lost 4 bases, V lost 1 base, and 6 bases had no gene match. CDR3 length equals 14 residues. This chain's CDR3 is CSARGTGGLYGYTF. For the CDR3, the DNA is TGCAGTGCTAGAGGGACAGGAGGACTCTATGGCTACACCTTC.

The V gene is TRBV7-8, the J gene TRBJ1-5; the D is unclear. The CDR3 runs 17 residues. Germline V gene lookup returns CDR1 SGHVS and CDR2 FQNEAQ. Trimming stripped 5 bases from V and 4 bases from J, with 21 bases between. CDR3 protein: CASSPHFRTGSNQPQHF. The CDR3 coding sequence is TGTGCCAGCAGCCCTCATTTCCGGACGGGGTCGAATCAGCCCCAGCATTTT.

The chain employs TRBV21-1 and TRBJ1-1; the table calls TRBD1, which could not be checked here. TRBV21-1 is a pseudogene segment. The CDR3 extends over 16 amino acids. The CDR3: CASSCRDREGNTEAFF. The CDR3, as DNA: TGTGCCAGCAGCTGCCGGGACAGGGAGGGTAACACTGAAGCTTTCTTT.

This chain links TRBV2 with TRBJ2-3; possible D gene TRBD2, 6 bases. V was cut by 1 base and J by 2 bases, with 10 bases left in between. Germline V lookup: CDR1 SNHLY, CDR2 FYNNEI. This CDR3 comprises 15 residues. The CDR3 sequence is CASSEVLAYTDTQYF. The CDR3 coding sequence is TGTGCCAGCAGTGAAGTCCTAGCGTACACAGATACGCAGTATTTT.

The V call is TRBV20-1, the J call TRBJ1-5, with no clear D. Germline-derived CDR1 and CDR2 are DFQATT and SNEGSKA (reference sequence). Trimming shortened V by 0 bases and J by 1 base, and 10 bases separated the two germline ends. The CDR3 has 15 amino acids. This CDR3 reads CSARDGSRSNQPQHF. As DNA, the CDR3 is TGCAGTGCTAGAGATGGAAGTCGGAGCAATCAGCCCCAGCATTTT.

This chain links TRBV15 with TRBJ2-1; D not certain. Germline V gene data show CDR1 as LNHNV and CDR2 as YYDKDF (reference sequence). V shed 0 bases and J shed 10 bases, with 10 bases lying between them. This CDR3 is 13 amino acids long. The CDR3 DNA sequence: TGTGCCACCAGCAGAGATCAGGTCGGCGAGCAGTTCTTC. It encodes CATSRDQVGEQFF.

This clonotype was picked up one time. J is TRBJ2-5 and V is TRBV5-1; no firm D call. Germline lookup yields CDR1 SGHRS and CDR2 YFSETQ. The ends were cut back, 1 base at V and 7 bases at J, with 14 bases in the middle. This CDR3 has 14 residues. The CDR3 coding sequence is TGCGCCAGCAGCTTGCCCGACCTGTGGGGGACCCAGTACTTC. Translation: CASSLPDLWGTQYF.

The sample holds a few counts of this clonotype. The genes are TRBV6-5 and TRBJ1-5; D might be TRBD1 (6 bases). This CDR3 comprises 24 residues. Germline values: CDR1 MNHEY, CDR2 SVGAGI. Trimming shortened V by 1 base and J by 2 bases, and 36 bases separated the two germline ends. The CDR3 loop reads CASSYLVTRINRAPGRGGNQPQHF. DNA of the CDR3: TGTGCCAGCAGTTACTTGGTGACCCGCATCAACAGGGCGCCGGGAAGAGGGGGCAATCAGCCCCAGCATTTT.

V and J are TRBV29-1 and TRBJ2-3; 8 bases align to TRBD2. Per the germline V gene, CDR1 is SQVTM and CDR2 is ANQGSEA. The CDR3 extends over 14 amino acids. J lost 5 bases, V lost 3 bases, and 7 bases had no gene match. The CDR3 DNA reads TGCAGCGTTGATAATCGGGGGGGCATAGATACGCAGTATTTT. As protein: CSVDNRGGIDTQYF.

This clonotype has only a few counts. The chain carries TRBV20-1 and TRBJ1-2; no clear D gene. The CDR3 is 15 amino acids. V lost 0 bases to trimming and J lost 1 base, with 12 bases between them. Looked up from germline, CDR1 is DFQATT and CDR2 is SNEGSKA (reference sequence). Here the CDR3 reads CSARDLGRNNYGYTF. The CDR3 DNA is TGCAGTGCTAGAGATCTAGGCAGAAATAACTATGGCTACACCTTC.

The chain is built from TRBV5-4 and TRBJ2-2, with a weak D call TRBD1 (5 bases). Germline CDR1 reads SGHNT; CDR2 reads YYREEE (reference sequence). V was pared by 2 bases and J by 3 bases, with 11 bases between. The CDR3 has 15 residues. The CDR3 DNA follows: TGTGCCAGCAGCTTCCAGGGTGAGGACACCGGGGAGCTGTTTTTT. It translates to CASSFQGEDTGELFF.

The chain combines TRBV19 with TRBJ1-2; no firm D call. V gave up 0 bases and J gave up 11 bases, with 7 bases separating them. The germline V gene has CDR1 LNHDA and CDR2 SQIVND (reference sequence). The length of the CDR3 is 11 residues. This CDR3 reads CASSIDQYYTF. The CDR3 DNA reads TGTGCCAGTAGTATAGACCAATATTACACCTTC.

This clonotype was seen only a few times. This chain's CDR3 is CATSDRQGARYEQYF. The CDR3 DNA reads as TGTGCCACCAGTGATCGACAGGGGGCTAGGTACGAGCAGTACTTC. V usage is TRBV24-1 and J usage is TRBJ2-7; TRBD1 matches 10 bases. V was pared by 3 bases and J by 4 bases, with 5 bases of the junction left unmatched. This CDR3 is built from 15 residues. CDR1 and CDR2 (germline): KGHDR, SFDVKD.

This clonotype showed up just a few times. J is TRBJ1-1 and V is TRBV24-1; D is perhaps TRBD1 (5 bases). V lost 2 bases and J lost 7, with 10 bases in between. Germline assignment: CDR1 KGHDR and CDR2 SFDVKD. The CDR3 is made up of 13 amino acids. The DNA of the CDR3 is TGTGCCACCAGTGATTGGGGGATACATGAAGCTTTCTTT. Protein: CATSDWGIHEAFF.

The genes are TRBV12-5 and TRBJ1-2, with 9 positions matching TRBD1. CDR1 and CDR2 from the germline V gene are LGHNT and FRNRAP. The CDR3 spans 12 residues. V lost 8 bases to trimming and J lost 6 bases; unmatched junction nucleotides: 4. The CDR3 loop reads CASWGQGNGYTF. Here the CDR3 DNA reads TGTGCTAGTTGGGGACAGGGCAATGGCTACACCTTC.